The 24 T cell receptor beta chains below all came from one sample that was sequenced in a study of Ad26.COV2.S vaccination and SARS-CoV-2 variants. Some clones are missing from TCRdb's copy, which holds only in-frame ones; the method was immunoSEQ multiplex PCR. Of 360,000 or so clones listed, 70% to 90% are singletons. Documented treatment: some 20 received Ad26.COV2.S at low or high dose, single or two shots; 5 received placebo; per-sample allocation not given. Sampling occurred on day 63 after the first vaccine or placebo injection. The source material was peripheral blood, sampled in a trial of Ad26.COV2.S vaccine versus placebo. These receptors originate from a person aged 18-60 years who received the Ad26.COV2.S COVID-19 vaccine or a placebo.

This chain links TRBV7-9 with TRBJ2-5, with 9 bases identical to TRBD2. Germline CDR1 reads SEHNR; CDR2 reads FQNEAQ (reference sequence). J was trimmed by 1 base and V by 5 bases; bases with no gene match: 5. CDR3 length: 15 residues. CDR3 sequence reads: CASSISGSGQETQYF. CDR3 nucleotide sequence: TGTGCCAGCAGCATTAGCGGGAGTGGCCAAGAGACCCAGTACTTC.

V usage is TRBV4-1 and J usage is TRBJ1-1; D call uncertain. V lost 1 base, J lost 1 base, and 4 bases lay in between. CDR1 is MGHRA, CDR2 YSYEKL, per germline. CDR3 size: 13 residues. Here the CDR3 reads CASSQGWNTEAFF. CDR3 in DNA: TGCGCCAGCAGCCAAGGCTGGAACACTGAAGCTTTCTTT.

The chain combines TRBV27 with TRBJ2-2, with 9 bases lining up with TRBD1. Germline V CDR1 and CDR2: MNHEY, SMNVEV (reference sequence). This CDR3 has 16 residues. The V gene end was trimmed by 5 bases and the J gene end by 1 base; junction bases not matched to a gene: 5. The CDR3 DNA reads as TGTGCCAGCAGTAAATCGGGACAGGGGAACACCGGGGAGCTGTTTTTT. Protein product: CASSKSGQGNTGELFF.

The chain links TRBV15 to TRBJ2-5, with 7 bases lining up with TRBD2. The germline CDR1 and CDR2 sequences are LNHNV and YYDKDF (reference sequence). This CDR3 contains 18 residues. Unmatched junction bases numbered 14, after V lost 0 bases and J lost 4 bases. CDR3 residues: CATSRDGMAGVRGETQYF. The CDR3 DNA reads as TGTGCCACCAGCAGAGATGGAATGGCGGGAGTACGGGGAGAGACCCAGTACTTC.

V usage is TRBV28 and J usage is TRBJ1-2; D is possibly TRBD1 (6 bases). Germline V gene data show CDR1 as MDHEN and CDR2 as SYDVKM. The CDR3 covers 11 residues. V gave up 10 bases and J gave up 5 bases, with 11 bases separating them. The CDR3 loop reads CATNTGYGYTF. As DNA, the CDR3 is TGTGCCACCAATACAGGGTATGGCTACACCTTC.

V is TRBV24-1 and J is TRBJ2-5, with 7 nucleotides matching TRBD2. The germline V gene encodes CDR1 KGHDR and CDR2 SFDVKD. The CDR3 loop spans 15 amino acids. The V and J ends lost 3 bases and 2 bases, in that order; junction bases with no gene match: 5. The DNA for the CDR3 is TGTGCCACCAGTGATGGGCGGGAGAATCAAGAGACCCAGTACTTC. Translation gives CATSDGRENQETQYF.

The CDR3 coding sequence is TGTGCCAGCAGACAGGGTAGGGAGGGTGGCTACACCTTC. Translation: CASRQGREGGYTF. The chain carries TRBV3-1 (or the pseudogene TRBV3-2) and TRBJ1-2; maybe TRBD1 (6 bases). V was shortened by 6 bases and J by 7 bases, with 15 bases between the two germline ends. CDR3 length: 13 amino acids. Germline CDR1 and CDR2: LGHDT and YNNKEL (reference sequence).

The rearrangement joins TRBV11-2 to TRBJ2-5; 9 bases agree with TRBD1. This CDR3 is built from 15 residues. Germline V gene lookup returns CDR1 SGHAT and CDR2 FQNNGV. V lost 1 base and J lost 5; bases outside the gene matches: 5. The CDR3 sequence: CASSLVGTGWETQYF. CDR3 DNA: TGTGCCAGCAGCTTAGTTGGGACAGGGTGGGAGACCCAGTACTTC.

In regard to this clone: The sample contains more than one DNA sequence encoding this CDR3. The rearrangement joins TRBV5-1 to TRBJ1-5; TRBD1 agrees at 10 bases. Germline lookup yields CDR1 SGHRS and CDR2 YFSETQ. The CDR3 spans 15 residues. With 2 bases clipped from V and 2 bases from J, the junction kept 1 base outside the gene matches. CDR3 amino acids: CASSFGTGGNQPQHF. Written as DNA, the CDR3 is TGCGCCAGCAGCTTTGGGACAGGGGGCAATCAGCCCCAGCATTTT.

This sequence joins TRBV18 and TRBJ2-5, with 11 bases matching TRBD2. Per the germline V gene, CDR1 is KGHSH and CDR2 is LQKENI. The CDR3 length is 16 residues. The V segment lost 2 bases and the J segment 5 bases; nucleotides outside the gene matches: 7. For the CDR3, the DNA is TGTGCCAGCTCACCAAGAACTAGCGGGAGCGAGGAGACCCAGTACTTC. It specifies CASSPRTSGSEETQYF.

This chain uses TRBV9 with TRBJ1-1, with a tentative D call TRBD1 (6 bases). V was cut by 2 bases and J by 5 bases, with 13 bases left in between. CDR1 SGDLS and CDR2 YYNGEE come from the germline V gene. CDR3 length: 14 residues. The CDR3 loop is CASSVGDMGTEAFF. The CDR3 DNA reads TGTGCCAGCAGCGTTGGGGACATGGGTACTGAAGCTTTCTTT.

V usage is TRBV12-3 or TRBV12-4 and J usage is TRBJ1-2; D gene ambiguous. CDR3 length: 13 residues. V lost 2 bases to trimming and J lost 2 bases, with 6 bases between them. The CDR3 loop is CASSLYRNYGYTF. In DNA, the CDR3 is TGTGCCAGCAGTTTATATAGGAACTATGGCTACACCTTC.

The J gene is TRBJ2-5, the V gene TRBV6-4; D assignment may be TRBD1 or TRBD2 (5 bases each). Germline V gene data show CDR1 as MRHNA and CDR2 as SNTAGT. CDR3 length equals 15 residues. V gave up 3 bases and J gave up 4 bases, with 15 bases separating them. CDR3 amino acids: CASSEATRDPETQYF. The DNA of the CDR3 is TGTGCCAGCAGTGAGGCCACCAGGGACCCAGAGACCCAGTACTTC.

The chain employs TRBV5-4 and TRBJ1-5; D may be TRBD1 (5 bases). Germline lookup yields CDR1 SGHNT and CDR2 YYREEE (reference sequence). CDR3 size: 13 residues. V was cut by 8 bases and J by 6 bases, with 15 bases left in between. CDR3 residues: CASSKDKAQPQHF. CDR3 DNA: TGTGCCAGTTCTAAGGACAAGGCTCAGCCCCAGCATTTT.

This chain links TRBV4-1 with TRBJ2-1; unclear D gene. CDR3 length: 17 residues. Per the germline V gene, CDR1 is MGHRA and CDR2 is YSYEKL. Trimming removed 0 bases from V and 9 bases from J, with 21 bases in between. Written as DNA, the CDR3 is TGCGCCAGCAGCCAAGATAGACCCACCCATGTTGCCCCTGAGCAGTTCTTC. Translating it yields CASSQDRPTHVAPEQFF.

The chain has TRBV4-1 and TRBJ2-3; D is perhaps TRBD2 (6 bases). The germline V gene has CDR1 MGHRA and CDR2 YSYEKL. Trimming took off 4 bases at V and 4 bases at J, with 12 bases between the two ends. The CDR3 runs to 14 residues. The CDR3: CASSPRLASDTQYF. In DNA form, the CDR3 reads TGCGCCAGCAGCCCCCGTCTAGCGTCAGATACGCAGTATTTT.

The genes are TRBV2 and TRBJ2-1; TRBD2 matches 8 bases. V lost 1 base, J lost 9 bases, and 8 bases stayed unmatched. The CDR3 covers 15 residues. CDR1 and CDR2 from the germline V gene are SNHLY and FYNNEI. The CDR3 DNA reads TGTGCCAGCAGTGAAGGTGGCGGGAGGACGGGTGAGCAGTTCTTC. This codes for CASSEGGGRTGEQFF.

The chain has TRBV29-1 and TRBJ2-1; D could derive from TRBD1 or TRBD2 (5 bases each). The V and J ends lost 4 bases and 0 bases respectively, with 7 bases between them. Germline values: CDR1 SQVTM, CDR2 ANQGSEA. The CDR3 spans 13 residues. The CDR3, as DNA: TGCAGCGTTGGGGGGATCTCCTACAATGAGCAGTTCTTC. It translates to CSVGGISYNEQFF.

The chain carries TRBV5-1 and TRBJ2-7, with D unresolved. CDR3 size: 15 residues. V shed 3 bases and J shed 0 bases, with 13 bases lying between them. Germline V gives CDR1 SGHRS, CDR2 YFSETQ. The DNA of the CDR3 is TGCGCCAGCAGCTCCACGGGCGGCTCCTCCTACGAGCAGTACTTC. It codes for CASSSTGGSSYEQYF.

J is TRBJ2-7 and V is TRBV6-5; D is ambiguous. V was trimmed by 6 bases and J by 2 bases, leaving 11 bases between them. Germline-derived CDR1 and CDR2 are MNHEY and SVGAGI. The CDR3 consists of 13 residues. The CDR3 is CASRSPLTYEQYF. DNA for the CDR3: TGTGCCAGCAGAAGTCCCCTCACCTACGAGCAGTACTTC.

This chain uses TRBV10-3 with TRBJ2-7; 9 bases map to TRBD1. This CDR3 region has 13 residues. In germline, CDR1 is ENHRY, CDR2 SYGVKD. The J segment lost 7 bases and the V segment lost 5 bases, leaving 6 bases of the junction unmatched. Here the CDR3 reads CAISRDREGEQYF. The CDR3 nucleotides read TGTGCCATCAGTCGGGACAGGGAGGGAGAGCAGTACTTC.

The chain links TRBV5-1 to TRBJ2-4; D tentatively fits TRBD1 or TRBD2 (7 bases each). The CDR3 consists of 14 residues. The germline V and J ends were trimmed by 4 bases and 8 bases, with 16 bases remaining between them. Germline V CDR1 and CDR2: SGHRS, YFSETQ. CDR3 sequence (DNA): TGCGCCAGCAGCCCCCAGGGGGGGTTGGACATTCAGTACTTC. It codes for CASSPQGGLDIQYF.

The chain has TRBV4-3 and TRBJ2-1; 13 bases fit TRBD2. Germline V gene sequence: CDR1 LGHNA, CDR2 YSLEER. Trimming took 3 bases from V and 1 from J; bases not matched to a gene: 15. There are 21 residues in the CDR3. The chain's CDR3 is CASSQGTGTSGNPRSYNEQFF. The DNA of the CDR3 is TGCGCCAGCAGCCAGGGCACCGGGACTAGCGGGAACCCGAGATCCTACAATGAGCAGTTCTTC.

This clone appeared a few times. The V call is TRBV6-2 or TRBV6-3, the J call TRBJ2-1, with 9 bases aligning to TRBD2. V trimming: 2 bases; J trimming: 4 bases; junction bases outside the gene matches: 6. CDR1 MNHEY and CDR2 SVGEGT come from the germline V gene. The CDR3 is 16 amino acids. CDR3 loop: CASSYPSSGAYNEQFF. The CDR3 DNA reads TGTGCCAGCAGTTACCCATCTAGCGGGGCATACAATGAGCAGTTCTTC.